Each of the 26 T cell receptor beta chains below was sequenced from the same sample in a study of OX40 agonist ivuxolimab in advanced cancers. The library was prepared using the immunoSEQ multiplex PCR assay. What TCRdb holds here is the immuneACCESS table cut down to in-frame rearrangements. Part of the clones is not present; checked against another copy, under half of the missing clones reflect an unresolved V gene, and the others are unexplained. This sample has 50,000 to 70,000 clones in its table, and over 80% of those were observed once. The ten most abundant clones make up 3% to 4.5% of the sample. The specimen was CD4+ or CD8+ T cells sorted from blood, collected in a trial of the OX40 agonist ivuxolimab. All receptors come from an adult with an advanced solid tumor such as melanoma, head and neck, liver or kidney cancer.

The chain carries TRBV7-2 and TRBJ2-5, with a weak D call TRBD2 (8 bases). Deletions cut 5 bases from V and 5 bases from J, with 27 bases between. The germline V gene encodes CDR1 SGHTA and CDR2 FQGNSA. The CDR3 is 18 residues long. The CDR3 region has the DNA TGTGCCAGCAGCACCCGGGGGGGGGACAGAATAGATTTGGAGACCCAGTACTTC. This encodes CASSTRGGDRIDLETQYF.

The rearrangement links TRBV4-1 to TRBJ2-7; 12 bases align to TRBD1. The trim removed 4 bases at V and 5 bases at J, leaving 6 bases unmatched. Germline V gene sequence: CDR1 MGHRA, CDR2 YSYEKL. The CDR3 runs 15 residues. CDR3 sequence (DNA): TGCGCCAGCAGCCGGGGGGACAGGGGGCTCAACGAGCAGTACTTC. Translation gives CASSRGDRGLNEQYF.

The V call is TRBV21-1, the J call TRBJ2-1. TRBV21-1 is a documented pseudogene. This CDR3 spans 17 amino acids. CDR3 nucleotides: TGTGCCAGCAGCATCCACCGTGGGGGAGATAGACACAATGAGCAGTTCTTC. It translates to CASSIHRGGDRHNEQFF.

The CDR3 sequence: CASSPGTSYNEQFF. The CDR3 DNA reads as TGTGCCAGCAGCCCTGGGACTAGCTACAATGAGCAGTTCTTC. This chain links TRBV7-9 with TRBJ2-1; TRBD2 aligns across 8 bases. Per germline, CDR1 SEHNR and CDR2 FQNEAQ (reference sequence). This CDR3 region has 14 residues. J gave up 3 bases and V 5 bases, and 3 bases lay outside the gene matches.

The genes are TRBV29-1 and TRBJ2-2; 9 nucleotides align to TRBD2. Per the germline V gene, CDR1 is SQVTM and CDR2 is ANQGSEA. Germline trimming cut 5 bases from V and 8 bases from J; bases unmatched to any gene: 3. The CDR3 sequence is 12 residues long. In DNA, the CDR3 is TGCAGCGTTCCCCTAGCGGGAGGGGAGCTGTTTTTT. Protein product: CSVPLAGGELFF.

This clone was detected only a few times. The chain couples TRBV7-2 to TRBJ2-3; D gene unclear. The germline V and J ends were trimmed by 3 bases and 1 base, with 8 bases remaining between them. This CDR3 is built from 14 residues. Germline V lookup: CDR1 SGHTA, CDR2 FQGNSA. The CDR3 region is CASSFVLGTDTQYF. The CDR3 region has the DNA TGTGCCAGCAGCTTCGTGTTGGGCACAGATACGCAGTATTTT.

V is TRBV11-2 and J is TRBJ2-5, with D possibly TRBD2 on 5 matching bases. CDR1 and CDR2 from the germline V gene are SGHAT and FQNNGV. V lost 3 bases and J lost 0, with 8 bases in between. The CDR3 sequence is 14 residues long. CDR3 loop: CASSFEGNQETQYF. DNA for the CDR3: TGTGCCAGCAGCTTTGAGGGAAACCAAGAGACCCAGTACTTC.

J is TRBJ1-2 and V is TRBV2; 8 positions match TRBD1. The J segment lost 2 bases and the V segment lost 6 bases, leaving 11 bases of the junction unmatched. The CDR3 runs to 16 residues. In germline, CDR1 is SNHLY, CDR2 FYNNEI. This CDR3 reads CASSEREGTGNYGYTF. CDR3 nucleotides: TGTGCCAGCAGCGAAAGGGAAGGGACAGGAAACTATGGCTACACCTTC.

V usage is TRBV19 and J usage is TRBJ2-1, with D unclear. Germline lookup yields CDR1 LNHDA and CDR2 SQIVND (reference sequence). V was cut by 2 bases and J by 3 bases, with 8 bases left in between. The length of the CDR3 is 14 residues. The DNA of the CDR3 is TGTGCCAGTAGTATAACGGGCCACTACAATGAGCAGTTCTTC. Amino acids: CASSITGHYNEQFF.

The chain combines TRBV5-6 with TRBJ2-2; D gene unclear. The CDR3 extends over 11 amino acids. V was shortened by 2 bases and J by 8 bases, with 4 bases between the two germline ends. The germline V gene encodes CDR1 SGHDT and CDR2 YYEEEE. The CDR3: CASSFSGELFF. DNA of the CDR3: TGTGCCAGCAGCTTTTCGGGGGAGCTGTTTTTT.

The chain recombines TRBV4-1 with TRBJ2-2; 8 bases are shared with TRBD2. Germline values: CDR1 MGHRA, CDR2 YSYEKL. The CDR3 spans 15 residues. V shed 2 bases and J 1 base; nucleotides not matched to a gene: 0. The CDR3 sequence: CASSQTSGNTGELFF. CDR3 DNA sequence: TGCGCCAGCAGCCAAACTAGCGGGAACACCGGGGAGCTGTTTTTT.

The rearrangement uses TRBV2 and TRBJ2-7; D is uncertain. Germline V gene sequence: CDR1 SNHLY, CDR2 FYNNEI. The CDR3 length is 13 residues. V lost 6 bases and J 0 bases, leaving 9 bases between the germline ends. The CDR3 coding sequence is TGTGCCAGCAGGGGGTCCGGCTCCTACGAGCAGTACTTC. It is translated as CASRGSGSYEQYF.

The chain links TRBV15 to TRBJ2-2; tentatively, D is TRBD1 (5 bases). The CDR3 spans 18 residues. The V gene lost 1 base and the J gene lost 5 bases, with 20 bases spanning the gap. Germline CDR1 and CDR2: LNHNV and YYDKDF (reference sequence). The CDR3 DNA follows: TGTGCCACCAGCAGAGCTCCTATAGGGGCTAGGAATACCGGGGAGCTGTTTTTT. Translated: CATSRAPIGARNTGELFF.

The table lists this clone with a count of one. V gene TRBV2 combines with J gene TRBJ1-2; possible D gene TRBD1, 5 bases. Germline V gene lookup returns CDR1 SNHLY and CDR2 FYNNEI. Trimming left V 0 bases short and J 1 base short, with 12 bases between. The CDR3 consists of 16 residues. The CDR3 bases are TGTGCCAGCAGTGAAGCTCTGGGACCGTTTAACTATGGCTACACCTTC. As protein: CASSEALGPFNYGYTF.

The V gene is TRBV6-6, the J gene TRBJ2-7, with 8 bases identical to TRBD2. Germline V gene lookup returns CDR1 MNHNY and CDR2 SVGAGI (reference sequence). Trimming at V came to 5 bases and at J to 4 bases, leaving 7 bases not matched to a gene. CDR3 length equals 14 residues. CDR3 loop: CASSNPTSAYEQYF. DNA of the CDR3: TGTGCCAGCAGTAATCCGACTAGCGCTTACGAGCAGTACTTC.

This chain uses TRBV4-2 with TRBJ2-3, with 11 bases aligning to TRBD2. The CDR3 sequence is 18 residues long. The germline V gene encodes CDR1 LGHNA and CDR2 YNFKEQ. The junction had 9 bases not matched to a gene; V was cut back by 2 bases and J by 2 bases. CDR3 protein: CASSQIPGTSGPTDTQYF. The CDR3 nucleotides read TGTGCCAGCAGCCAAATCCCCGGGACTAGCGGACCCACAGATACGCAGTATTTT.

The J gene is TRBJ2-3, the V gene TRBV7-2; 7 nucleotides line up with TRBD2. The CDR3 consists of 16 residues. Trimming removed 1 base from V and 2 bases from J; junction bases left unmatched: 6. Germline V gene lookup returns CDR1 SGHTA and CDR2 FQGNSA. CDR3 residues: CASSLGPAGLTDTQYF. For the CDR3, the DNA is TGTGCCAGCAGCTTAGGTCCAGCGGGACTCACAGATACGCAGTATTTT. Complete variable domain (other parts from reference TRBV7-2 and TRBJ2-3): GAGVSQSPSNKVTEKGKDVELRCDPISGHTALYWYRQSLGQGLEFLIYFQGNSAPDKSGLPSDRFSAERTGGSVSTLTIQRTQQEDSAVYLCASSLGPAGLTDTQYFGPGTRLTVL.

This chain uses TRBV7-9 with TRBJ2-7; possibly TRBD1 for D (6 bases). The CDR3 sequence is 14 residues long. Germline-derived CDR1 and CDR2 are SEHNR and FQNEAQ (reference sequence). V gave up 4 bases and J gave up 6 bases, with 16 bases separating them. The DNA of the CDR3 is TGTGCCAGCAGCTCATCGATACAGGGCCCCGAGCAGTACTTC. Its protein is CASSSSIQGPEQYF.

The chain couples TRBV5-6 to TRBJ1-2, with a weak D call TRBD1 (6 bases). The CDR3 covers 15 residues. Germline V gene sequence: CDR1 SGHDT, CDR2 YYEEEE. Trimming left V 2 bases short and J 7 bases short, with 18 bases between. The DNA of the CDR3 is TGTGCCAGCAGCTTTAAGCCCGTCACAGGGAGTGGCTACACCTTC. Amino acid sequence: CASSFKPVTGSGYTF.

Concerning this clone itself: Other nucleotide sequences in the sample specify the same CDR3. The chain links TRBV2 to TRBJ2-7; TRBD1 agrees at 12 bases. With V trimmed by 6 bases and J by 1 base, 10 bases remained unmatched. CDR3 size: 17 residues. In germline, CDR1 is SNHLY, CDR2 FYNNEI. This CDR3 reads CASSVPGQGAMSYEQYF. CDR3 nucleotide sequence: TGTGCCAGCAGCGTCCCGGGACAGGGGGCGATGTCCTACGAGCAGTACTTC.

The V call is TRBV4-3, the J call TRBJ2-1, with 8 bases fitting TRBD2. Germline CDR1 is LGHNA and CDR2 is YSLEER. This CDR3 is 17 amino acids long. V was pared by 1 base and J by 1 base, with 6 bases of the junction left unmatched. The CDR3 reads CASSQVWASGSYNEQFF. The CDR3 DNA sequence: TGCGCCAGCAGCCAAGTTTGGGCTAGCGGGTCCTACAATGAGCAGTTCTTC.

The chain recombines TRBV19 with TRBJ1-2, with TRBD1 as a possible D gene (5 bases). The CDR3 extends over 13 amino acids. Trimming took off 8 bases at V and 4 bases at J, with 14 bases between the two ends. In germline, CDR1 is LNHDA, CDR2 SQIVND (reference sequence). The DNA of the CDR3 is TGTGCCAGTCACTCTACAGGTCTCTATGGCTACACCTTC. This translates into CASHSTGLYGYTF.

The V call is TRBV28, the J call TRBJ2-1; D tentatively reads TRBD1 or TRBD2 (5 bases each). CDR1 is MDHEN, CDR2 SYDVKM, per germline. Between the trimmed V and J ends, which lost 5 bases and 5 bases, there was a span of 13 bases. CDR3 length: 14 residues. CDR3 protein: CASSLGTGDNEQFF. The CDR3 DNA reads as TGTGCCAGCAGTCTCGGGACCGGTGACAATGAGCAGTTCTTC.

CDR3 residues: CASSYTALVGYTF. For the CDR3, the DNA is TGTGCCAGCAGTTATACGGCGTTGGTGGGCTACACCTTC. The chain is built from TRBV6-5 and TRBJ1-2; D is unclear. In germline, CDR1 is MNHEY, CDR2 SVGAGI. The CDR3 has 13 amino acids. Trimming removed 3 bases from V and 8 bases from J, with 13 bases in between.

V usage is TRBV7-9 and J usage is TRBJ2-1, with 7 nucleotides matching TRBD1. Looked up from germline, CDR1 is SEHNR and CDR2 is FQNEAQ (reference sequence). This CDR3 spans 13 amino acids. Trimming cost V 6 bases and J 4 bases; bases outside gene matches: 3. This CDR3 is CASRGTEYNEQFF. The DNA of the CDR3 is TGTGCCAGCAGGGGGACAGAATACAATGAGCAGTTCTTC. The full variable domain, in which reference TRBV7-9 and TRBJ2-1 provide the parts outside the CDR3, is DTGVSQNPRHKITKRGQNVTFRCDPISEHNRLYWYRQTLGQGPEFLTYFQNEAQLEKSRLLSDRFSAERPKGSFSTLEIQRTEQGDSAMYLCASRGTEYNEQFFGPGTRLTVL.

J is TRBJ1-1 and V is TRBV6-5; the D is unclear. Trimming removed 2 bases from V and 4 bases from J, with 5 bases in between. Germline V CDR1 and CDR2: MNHEY, SVGAGI. The CDR3 spans 12 residues. CDR3 amino acids: CASSYEGTEAFF. Written as DNA, the CDR3 is TGTGCCAGCAGTTACGAGGGCACTGAAGCTTTCTTT.